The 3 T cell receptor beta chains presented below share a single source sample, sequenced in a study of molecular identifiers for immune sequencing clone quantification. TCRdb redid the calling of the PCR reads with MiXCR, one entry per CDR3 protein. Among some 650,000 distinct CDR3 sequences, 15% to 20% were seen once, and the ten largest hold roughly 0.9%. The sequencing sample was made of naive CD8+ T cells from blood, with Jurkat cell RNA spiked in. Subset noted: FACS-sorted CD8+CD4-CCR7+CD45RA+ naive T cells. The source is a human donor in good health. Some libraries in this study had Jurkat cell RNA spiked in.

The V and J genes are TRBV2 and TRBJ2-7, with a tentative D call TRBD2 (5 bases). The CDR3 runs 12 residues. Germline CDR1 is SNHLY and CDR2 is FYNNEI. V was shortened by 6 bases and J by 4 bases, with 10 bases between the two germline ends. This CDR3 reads CASRLGVYEQYF. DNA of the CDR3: TGTGCCAGCAGGCTCGGGGTATACGAGCAGTACTTC.

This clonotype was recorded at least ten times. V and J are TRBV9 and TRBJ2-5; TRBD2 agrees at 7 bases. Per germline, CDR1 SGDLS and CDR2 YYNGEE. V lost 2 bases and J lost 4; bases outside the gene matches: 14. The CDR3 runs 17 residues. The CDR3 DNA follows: TGTGCCAGCAGCGTCGGAGCGGGGATAGTGAACGGAGAGACCCAGTACTTC. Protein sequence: CASSVGAGIVNGETQYF. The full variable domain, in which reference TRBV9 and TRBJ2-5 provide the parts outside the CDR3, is DSGVTQTPKHLITATGQRVTLRCSPRSGDLSVYWYQQSLDQGLQFLIQYYNGEERAKGNILERFSAQQFPDLHSELNLSSLELGDSALYFCASSVGAGIVNGETQYFGPGTRLLVL.

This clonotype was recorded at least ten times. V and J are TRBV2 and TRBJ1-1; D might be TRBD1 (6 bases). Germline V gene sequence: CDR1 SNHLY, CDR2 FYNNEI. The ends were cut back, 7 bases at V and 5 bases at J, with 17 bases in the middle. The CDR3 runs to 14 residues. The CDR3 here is CASNKQGFVTEAFF. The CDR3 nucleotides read TGTGCCAGCAATAAACAGGGCTTTGTGACTGAAGCTTTCTTT. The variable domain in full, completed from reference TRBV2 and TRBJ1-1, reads EPEVTQTPSHQVTQMGQEVILRCVPISNHLYFYWYRQILGQKVEFLVSFYNNEISEKSEIFDDQFSVERPDGSNFTLKIRSTKLEDSAMYFCASNKQGFVTEAFFGQGTRLTVV.